The 7 T cell receptor beta chains presented below share a single source sample, sequenced in a study of blood T cell repertoires in COVID-19. Using immunoSEQ multiplex PCR, the repertoire was profiled, and TCRdb retains in-frame clones only, with some absent. Of around 140,000 clones listed, 80% are singletons. Sequenced sample: peripheral blood. The receptors shown here come from a man in his 70s who had recovered from COVID-19.

The chain joins TRBV13 to TRBJ2-5; D is perhaps TRBD2 (5 bases). Germline CDR1 is PRHDT and CDR2 is FYEKMQ (reference sequence). Trimming took 5 bases from V and 1 from J, leaving 8 bases between them. This CDR3 contains 13 residues. CDR3 amino acids: CASSGEIQETQYF. The CDR3 nucleotides read TGTGCCAGCAGCGGGGAGATCCAAGAGACCCAGTACTTC.

The chain uses TRBV5-1 and TRBJ1-6; 12 nucleotides agree with TRBD1. V lost 2 bases and J lost 10; bases outside the gene matches: 7. The CDR3 contains 16 residues. Germline CDR1 is SGHRS and CDR2 is YFSETQ. CDR3 sequence (DNA): TGCGCCAGCAGCTTTGGGACAGGGGGCGTACGGTCACCCCTCCACTTT. This codes for CASSFGTGGVRSPLHF.

The chain joins TRBV29-1 to TRBJ2-1, with 14 bases aligning to TRBD2. The V gene's germline CDR1 is SQVTM and CDR2 ANQGSEA. The J segment lost 0 bases and the V segment lost 6 bases, leaving 4 bases of the junction unmatched. The CDR3 extends over 16 amino acids. In nucleotides, the CDR3 is TGCAGCGTGGGAGGGACTAGCGGGAGCTCCTACAATGAGCAGTTCTTC. Residues: CSVGGTSGSSYNEQFF.

This clone showed up just once. The chain is built from TRBV29-1 and TRBJ2-7, with 11 bases identical to TRBD2. With 0 bases clipped from V and 0 bases from J, the junction kept 7 bases outside the gene matches. Per the germline V gene, CDR1 is SQVTM and CDR2 is ANQGSEA. CDR3 length equals 17 residues. The CDR3, as DNA: TGCAGCGTTGAAGAGGTGGTAGCGGGAGGGACCTCCTACGAGCAGTACTTC. Encoded protein: CSVEEVVAGGTSYEQYF.

In nucleotides, the CDR3 is TGTGCCAGCAGCACTTCTAGCGGCCCCTCCTACAATGAGCAGTTCTTC. Translated: CASSTSSGPSYNEQFF. The rearrangement joins TRBV11-2 to TRBJ2-1; 7 bases are a match to TRBD2. This CDR3 has 16 amino acids. The V and J ends lost 5 bases and 0 bases, in that order; junction bases with no gene match: 7. The germline gives CDR1 SGHAT, CDR2 FQNNGV.

CDR3: CASSEYTGTSGSDTQYF. DNA of the CDR3: TGTGCCAGCAGTGAATATACCGGGACTAGCGGATCAGATACGCAGTATTTT. The chain recombines TRBV25-1 with TRBJ2-3, with 11 positions matching TRBD2. Looked up from germline, CDR1 is MGHDK and CDR2 is SYGVNS. The CDR3 sequence is 17 residues long. The V and J ends lost 0 bases and 4 bases, in that order; junction bases with no gene match: 6.

The V call is TRBV19, the J call TRBJ2-3, with 7 bases matching TRBD1. The CDR3 is made up of 15 amino acids. Germline loops: CDR1 LNHDA, CDR2 SQIVND (reference sequence). V shed 6 bases, J shed 4 bases, and the junction held 10 bases outside the gene matches. Here the CDR3 DNA reads TGTGCCAGTAGCCGACAGGGTCTTTTCGCAGATACGCAGTATTTT. Translation gives CASSRQGLFADTQYF.